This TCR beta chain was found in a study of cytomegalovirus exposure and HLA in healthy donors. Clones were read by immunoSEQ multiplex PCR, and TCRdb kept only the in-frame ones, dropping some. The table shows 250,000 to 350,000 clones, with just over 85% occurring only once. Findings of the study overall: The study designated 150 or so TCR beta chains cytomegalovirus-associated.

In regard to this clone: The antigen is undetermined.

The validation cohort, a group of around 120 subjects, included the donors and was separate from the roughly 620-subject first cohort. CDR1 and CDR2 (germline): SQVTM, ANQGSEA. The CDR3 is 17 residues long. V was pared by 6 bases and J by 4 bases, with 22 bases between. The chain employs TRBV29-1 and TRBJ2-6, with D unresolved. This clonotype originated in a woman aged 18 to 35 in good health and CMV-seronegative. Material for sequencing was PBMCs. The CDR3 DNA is TGCAGCGTCGAGACCCTTTTCTTGGGTAGCGGGGCCAACGTCCTGACTTTC. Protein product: CSVETLFLGSGANVLTF. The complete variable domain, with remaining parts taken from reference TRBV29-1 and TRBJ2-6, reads SAVISQKPSRDICQRGTSLTIQCQVDSQVTMMFWYRQQPGQSLTLIATANQGSEATYESGFVIDKFPISRPNLTFSTLTVSNMSPEDSSIYLCSVETLFLGSGANVLTFGAGSRLTVL.